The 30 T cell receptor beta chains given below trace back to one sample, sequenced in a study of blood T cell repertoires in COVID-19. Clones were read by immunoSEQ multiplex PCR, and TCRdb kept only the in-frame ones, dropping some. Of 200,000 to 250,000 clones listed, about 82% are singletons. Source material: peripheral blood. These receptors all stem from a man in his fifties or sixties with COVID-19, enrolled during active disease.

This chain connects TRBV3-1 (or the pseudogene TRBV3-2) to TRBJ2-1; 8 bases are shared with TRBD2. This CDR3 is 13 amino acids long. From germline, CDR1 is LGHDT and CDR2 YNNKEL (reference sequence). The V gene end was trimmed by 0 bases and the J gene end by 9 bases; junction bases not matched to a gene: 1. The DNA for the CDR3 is TGTGCCAGCAGCCAAGACCGGGGGGGTGAGCAGTTCTTC. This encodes CASSQDRGGEQFF.

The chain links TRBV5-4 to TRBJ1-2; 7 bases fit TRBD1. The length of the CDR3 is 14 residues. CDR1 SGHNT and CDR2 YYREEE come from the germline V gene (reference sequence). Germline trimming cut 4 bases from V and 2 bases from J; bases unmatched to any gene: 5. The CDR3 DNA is TGTGCCAGCAGCATCCCGGGACAGAACTATGGCTACACCTTC. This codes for CASSIPGQNYGYTF.

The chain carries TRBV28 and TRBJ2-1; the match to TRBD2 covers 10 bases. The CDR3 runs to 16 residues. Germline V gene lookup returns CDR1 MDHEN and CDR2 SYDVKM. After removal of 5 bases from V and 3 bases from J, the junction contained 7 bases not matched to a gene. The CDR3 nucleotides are TGTGCCAGCAGTCCATCAGCGGGGGGGAGCTACAATGAGCAGTTCTTC. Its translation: CASSPSAGGSYNEQFF. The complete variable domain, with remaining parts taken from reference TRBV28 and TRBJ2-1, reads DVKVTQSSRYLVKRTGEKVFLECVQDMDHENMFWYRQDPGLGLRLIYFSYDVKMKEKGDIPEGYSVSREKKERFSLILESASTNQTSMYLCASSPSAGGSYNEQFFGPGTRLTVL.

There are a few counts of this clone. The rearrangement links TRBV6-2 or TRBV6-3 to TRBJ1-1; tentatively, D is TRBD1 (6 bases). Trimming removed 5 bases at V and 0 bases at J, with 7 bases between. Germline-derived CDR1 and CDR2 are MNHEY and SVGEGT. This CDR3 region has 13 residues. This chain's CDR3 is CASSRDMNTEAFF. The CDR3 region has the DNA TGTGCCAGCAGTAGGGACATGAACACTGAAGCTTTCTTT.

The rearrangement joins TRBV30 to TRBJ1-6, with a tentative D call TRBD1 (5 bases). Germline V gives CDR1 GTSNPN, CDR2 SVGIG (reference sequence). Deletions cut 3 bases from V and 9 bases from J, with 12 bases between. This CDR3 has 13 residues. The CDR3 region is CAWSGGGSSPLHF. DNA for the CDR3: TGTGCCTGGAGCGGGGGTGGATCTTCACCCCTCCACTTT.

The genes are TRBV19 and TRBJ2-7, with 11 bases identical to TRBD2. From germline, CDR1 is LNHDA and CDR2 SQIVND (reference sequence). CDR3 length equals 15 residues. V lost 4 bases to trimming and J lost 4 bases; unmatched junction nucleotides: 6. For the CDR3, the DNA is TGTGCCAGTAGTAGTGCTAGCGGGGGGAGGTACGAGCAGTACTTC. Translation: CASSSASGGRYEQYF.

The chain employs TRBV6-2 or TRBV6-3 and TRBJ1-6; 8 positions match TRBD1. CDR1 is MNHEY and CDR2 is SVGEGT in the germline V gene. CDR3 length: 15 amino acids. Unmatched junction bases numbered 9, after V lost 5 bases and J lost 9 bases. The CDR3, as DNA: TGTGCCAGCAGTCCCCCGGACAGGGTGGGTTCACCCCTCCACTTT. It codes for CASSPPDRVGSPLHF.

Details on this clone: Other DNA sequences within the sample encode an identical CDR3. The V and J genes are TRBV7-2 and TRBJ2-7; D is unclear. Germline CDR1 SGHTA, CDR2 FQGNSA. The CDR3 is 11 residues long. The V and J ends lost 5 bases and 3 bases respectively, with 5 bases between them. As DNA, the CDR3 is TGTGCCAGCAGCCCGGGCTACGAGCAGTACTTC. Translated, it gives CASSPGYEQYF.

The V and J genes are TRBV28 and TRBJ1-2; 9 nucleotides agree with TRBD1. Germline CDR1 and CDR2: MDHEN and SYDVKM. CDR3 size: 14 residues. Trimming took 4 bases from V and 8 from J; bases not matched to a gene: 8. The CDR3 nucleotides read TGTGCCAGCAGTTCCCCGGGACAGGGAGAAGGCTACACCTTC. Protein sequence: CASSSPGQGEGYTF.

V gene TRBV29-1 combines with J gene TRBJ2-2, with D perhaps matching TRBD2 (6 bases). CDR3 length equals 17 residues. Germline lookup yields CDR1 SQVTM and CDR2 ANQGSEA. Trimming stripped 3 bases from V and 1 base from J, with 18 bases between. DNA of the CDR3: TGCAGCGTTGAGCTCGCCCAGCCTAGCGAGAACACCGGGGAGCTGTTTTTT. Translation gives CSVELAQPSENTGELFF.

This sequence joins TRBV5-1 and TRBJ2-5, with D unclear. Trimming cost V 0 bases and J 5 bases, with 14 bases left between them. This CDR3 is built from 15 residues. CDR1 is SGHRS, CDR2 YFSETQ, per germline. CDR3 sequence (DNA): TGCGCCAGCAGCTTGGGCAGTTCAGGTCGGGAGACCCAGTACTTC. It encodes CASSLGSSGRETQYF.

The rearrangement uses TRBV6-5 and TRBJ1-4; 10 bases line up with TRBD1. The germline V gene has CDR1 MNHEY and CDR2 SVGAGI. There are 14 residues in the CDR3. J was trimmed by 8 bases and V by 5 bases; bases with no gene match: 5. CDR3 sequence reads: CASSRQGAWEKLFF. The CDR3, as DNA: TGTGCCAGCAGTAGACAGGGGGCTTGGGAAAAACTGTTTTTT.

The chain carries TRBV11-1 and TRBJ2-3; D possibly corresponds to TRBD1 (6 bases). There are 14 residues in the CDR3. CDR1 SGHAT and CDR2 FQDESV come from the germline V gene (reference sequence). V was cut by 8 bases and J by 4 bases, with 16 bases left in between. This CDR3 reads CASGTHRVADTQYF. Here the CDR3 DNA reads TGTGCCAGCGGAACCCACAGGGTTGCAGATACGCAGTATTTT.

The CDR3 coding sequence is TGTGCCAGCAGCTTAGCGTCAGGGGGCCTTGTTATTTCACCCCTCCACTTT. This translates into CASSLASGGLVISPLHF. V gene TRBV7-2 combines with J gene TRBJ1-6, with 8 bases that match TRBD1. The junction had 10 bases not matched to a gene; V was cut back by 0 bases and J by 9 bases. The CDR3 extends over 17 amino acids. Germline values: CDR1 SGHTA, CDR2 FQGNSA.

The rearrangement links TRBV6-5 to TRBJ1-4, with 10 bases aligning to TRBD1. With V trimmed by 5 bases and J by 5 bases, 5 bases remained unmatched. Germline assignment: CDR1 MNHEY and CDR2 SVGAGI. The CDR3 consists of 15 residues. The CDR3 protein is CASSTPGQGNEKLFF. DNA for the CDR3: TGTGCCAGCAGTACCCCGGGACAGGGGAATGAAAAACTGTTTTTT.

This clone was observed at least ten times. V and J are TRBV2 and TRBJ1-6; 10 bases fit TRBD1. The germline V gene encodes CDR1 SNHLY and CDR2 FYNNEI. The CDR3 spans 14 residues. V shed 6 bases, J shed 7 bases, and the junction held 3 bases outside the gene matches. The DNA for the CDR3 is TGTGCCAGCAGAGGGACAGGGGAAAATTCACCCCTCCACTTT. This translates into CASRGTGENSPLHF.

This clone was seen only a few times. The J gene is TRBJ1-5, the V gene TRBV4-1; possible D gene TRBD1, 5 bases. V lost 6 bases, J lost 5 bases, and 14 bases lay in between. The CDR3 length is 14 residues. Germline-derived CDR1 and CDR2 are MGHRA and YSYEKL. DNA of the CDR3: TGCGCCAGCAGGGATAAGCAGGGCGATCAGCCCCAGCATTTT. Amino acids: CASRDKQGDQPQHF.

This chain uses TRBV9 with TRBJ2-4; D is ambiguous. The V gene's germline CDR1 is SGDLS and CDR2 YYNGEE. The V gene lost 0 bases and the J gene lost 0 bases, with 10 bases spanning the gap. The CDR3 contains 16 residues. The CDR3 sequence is CASSVGQALAKNIQYF. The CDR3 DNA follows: TGTGCCAGCAGCGTAGGTCAAGCCCTAGCCAAAAACATTCAGTACTTC. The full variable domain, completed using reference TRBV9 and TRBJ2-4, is DSGVTQTPKHLITATGQRVTLRCSPRSGDLSVYWYQQSLDQGLQFLIQYYNGEERAKGNILERFSAQQFPDLHSELNLSSLELGDSALYFCASSVGQALAKNIQYFGAGTRLSVL.

The CDR3 reads CASSSRGGSTNEKLFF. CDR3 DNA sequence: TGTGCCAGCAGTTCCCGGGGGGGCTCAACTAATGAAAAACTGTTTTTT. The V call is TRBV6-5, the J call TRBJ1-4, with D maybe TRBD1 (6 bases). Germline CDR1 reads MNHEY; CDR2 reads SVGAGI. This CDR3 contains 16 residues. V shed 4 bases and J shed 0 bases, with 12 bases lying between them.

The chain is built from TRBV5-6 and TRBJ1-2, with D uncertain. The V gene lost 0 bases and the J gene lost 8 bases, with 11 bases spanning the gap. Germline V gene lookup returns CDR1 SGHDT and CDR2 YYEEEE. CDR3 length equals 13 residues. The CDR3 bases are TGTGCCAGCAGCTTGGCCACGGTCCAAGGCTACACCTTC. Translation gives CASSLATVQGYTF.

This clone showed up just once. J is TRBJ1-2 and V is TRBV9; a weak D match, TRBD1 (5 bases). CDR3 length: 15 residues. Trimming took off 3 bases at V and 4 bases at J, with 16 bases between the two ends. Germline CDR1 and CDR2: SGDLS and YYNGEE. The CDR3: CASSEPLWGGYGYTF. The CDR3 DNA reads TGTGCCAGCAGCGAGCCCCTATGGGGGGGCTATGGCTACACCTTC.

CDR3 coding DNA: TGTGCCAGCAGATCCCTTGGGGGGGACGGCTACAATGAGCAGTTCTTC. It encodes CASRSLGGDGYNEQFF. V and J are TRBV28 and TRBJ2-1, with TRBD2 identical over 7 bases. The germline V gene encodes CDR1 MDHEN and CDR2 SYDVKM. Trimming took 6 bases from V and 3 from J; bases not matched to a gene: 11. The CDR3 covers 16 residues.

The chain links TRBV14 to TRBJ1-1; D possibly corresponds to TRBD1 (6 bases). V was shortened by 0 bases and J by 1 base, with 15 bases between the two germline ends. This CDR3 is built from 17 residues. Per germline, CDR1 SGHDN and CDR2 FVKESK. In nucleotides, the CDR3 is TGTGCCAGCAGCCAAGACGTCCCGGGACATTGGAACACTGAAGCTTTCTTT. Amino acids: CASSQDVPGHWNTEAFF.

The CDR3 DNA reads as TGTGCCACCAGCAGAGAGTTGGGACAGAGCTACAATGAGCAGTTCTTC. Translation gives CATSRELGQSYNEQFF. This chain connects TRBV15 to TRBJ2-1; 7 nucleotides line up with TRBD1. CDR1 and CDR2 (germline): LNHNV, YYDKDF (reference sequence). This CDR3 comprises 16 residues. Losses at the gene ends were 0 bases for V and 3 bases for J; bases not matched to a gene: 5. The full variable domain, rest sourced from reference TRBV15 and TRBJ2-1, is DAMVIQNPRYQVTQFGKPVTLSCSQTLNHNVMYWYQQKSSQAPKLLFHYYDKDFNNEADTPDNFQSRRPNTSFCFLDIRSPGLGDTAMYLCATSRELGQSYNEQFFGPGTRLTVL.

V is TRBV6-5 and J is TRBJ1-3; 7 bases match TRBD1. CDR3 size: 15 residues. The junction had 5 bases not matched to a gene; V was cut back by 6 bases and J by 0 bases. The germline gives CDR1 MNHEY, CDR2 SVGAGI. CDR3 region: CASRTGDSSGNTIYF. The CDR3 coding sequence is TGTGCCAGCAGAACAGGGGACTCCTCTGGAAACACCATATATTTT.

The CDR3 loop reads CASSGARDTQYF. CDR3 sequence (DNA): TGTGCCAGCAGCGGGGCCCGGGATACGCAGTATTTT. V and J are TRBV9 and TRBJ2-3; no reliable D call. Germline CDR1 SGDLS, CDR2 YYNGEE. Trimming stripped 3 bases from V and 6 bases from J, with 8 bases between. The CDR3 covers 12 residues. The full variable domain, completed using reference TRBV9 and TRBJ2-3, is DSGVTQTPKHLITATGQRVTLRCSPRSGDLSVYWYQQSLDQGLQFLIQYYNGEERAKGNILERFSAQQFPDLHSELNLSSLELGDSALYFCASSGARDTQYFGPGTRLTVL.

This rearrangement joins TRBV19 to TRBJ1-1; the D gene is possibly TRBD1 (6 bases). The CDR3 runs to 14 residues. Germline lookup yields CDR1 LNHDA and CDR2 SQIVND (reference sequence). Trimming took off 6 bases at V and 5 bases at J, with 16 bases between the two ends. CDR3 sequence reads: CASRVSGEQTEAFF. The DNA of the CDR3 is TGTGCCAGTAGAGTCTCAGGGGAACAGACTGAAGCTTTCTTT.

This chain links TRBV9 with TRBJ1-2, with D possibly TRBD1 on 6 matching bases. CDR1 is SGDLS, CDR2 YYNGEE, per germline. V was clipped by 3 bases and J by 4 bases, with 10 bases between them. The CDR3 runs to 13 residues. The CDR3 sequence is CASSGNRAYGYTF. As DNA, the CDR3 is TGTGCCAGCAGCGGAAACAGGGCCTATGGCTACACCTTC.

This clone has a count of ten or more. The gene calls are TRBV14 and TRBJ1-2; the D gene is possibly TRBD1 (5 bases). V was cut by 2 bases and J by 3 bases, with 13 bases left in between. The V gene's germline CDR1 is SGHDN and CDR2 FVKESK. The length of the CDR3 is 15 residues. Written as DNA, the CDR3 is TGTGCCAGCAGCCAAAGTCCCCGGGACTACTATGGCTACACCTTC. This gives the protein CASSQSPRDYYGYTF.

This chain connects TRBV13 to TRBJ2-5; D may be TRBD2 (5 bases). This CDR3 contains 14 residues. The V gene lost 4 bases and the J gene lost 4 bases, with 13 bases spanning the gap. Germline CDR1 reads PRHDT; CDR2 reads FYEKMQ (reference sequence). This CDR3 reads CASSWPLEAETQYF. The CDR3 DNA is TGTGCCAGCAGCTGGCCTTTGGAGGCAGAGACCCAGTACTTC.